The 18 T cell receptor beta chains listed next were all sequenced from one sample in a study of T cells in Graves' hyperthyroidism and ophthalmopathy. RNA transcripts provided the source from which TCR beta CDR3 regions were amplified. The HTBI primer set served for first-round RT-PCR of the TCR CDR3. TCRdb re-analysed the multiplex PCR reads in MiXCR, keeping a single row per CDR3 protein. There are about 600,000 distinct CDR3 sequences in the sample; approximately 15% occur only once, and roughly 3.5% lies in the top ten. The material sequenced was blood. The receptors shown here come from a woman aged 40 to 50 with Graves' ophthalmopathy.

This clonotype was detected ten times or more. The rearrangement uses TRBV5-5 and TRBJ1-1; perhaps TRBD1 as D (6 bases). The CDR3 runs to 15 residues. Germline V CDR1 and CDR2: SGHKS, YYEKEE (reference sequence). Trimming left V 1 base short and J 4 bases short, with 14 bases between. The CDR3 loop is CASSLQIRGPTEAFF. DNA for the CDR3: TGTGCCAGCAGCTTGCAGATCAGGGGACCCACTGAAGCTTTCTTT.

With respect to this clonotype: This may come from a read error, since a much larger clone is one base off. This chain links TRBV6-4 with TRBJ1-1; D ambiguous. V shed 8 bases and J shed 2 bases, with 15 bases lying between them. The CDR3 has 14 residues. In germline, CDR1 is MRHNA, CDR2 SNTAGT. This chain's CDR3 is CASGPAPGNTEAFF. In DNA, the CDR3 is TGTGCCAGCGGCCCGGCCCCGGGTAACACTGAAGCTTTCTTT.

There are many counts of this clonotype. V and J are TRBV7-9 and TRBJ1-1, with TRBD1 identical over 7 bases. Germline V gives CDR1 SEHNR, CDR2 FQNEAQ (reference sequence). CDR3 length: 14 residues. V gave up 5 bases and J gave up 1 base; unmatched junction bases: 4. CDR3 sequence reads: CASSMTGTNTEAFF. In nucleotides, the CDR3 is TGTGCCAGCAGCATGACAGGGACGAACACTGAAGCTTTCTTT.

This clonotype was counted at least ten times. The chain combines TRBV2 with TRBJ2-7; 10 bases map to TRBD2. V shed 4 bases and J 3 bases; nucleotides not matched to a gene: 6. Germline loops: CDR1 SNHLY, CDR2 FYNNEI. The CDR3 is 15 residues long. CDR3 DNA sequence: TGTGCCAGCAGTGCCTCGGGACTAGCGTTCTACGAGCAGTACTTC. It translates to CASSASGLAFYEQYF.

This clonotype occurred many times. For the CDR3, the DNA is TGTGCCAGCAGCCATCTTTCAGAGAACACTGAAGCTTTCTTT. It is translated as CASSHLSENTEAFF. This chain joins TRBV7-9 and TRBJ1-1; D unclear. Per the germline V gene, CDR1 is SEHNR and CDR2 is FQNEAQ (reference sequence). This CDR3 spans 14 amino acids. The ends were cut back, 5 bases at V and 1 base at J, with 11 bases in the middle.

This clonotype was detected only a few times. A much larger clonotype is one base distant, so this may be a read error. The genes are TRBV27 and TRBJ1-1; possible D gene TRBD1, 5 bases. CDR3 length: 13 amino acids. Per the germline V gene, CDR1 is MNHEY and CDR2 is SMNVEV (reference sequence). The ends were cut back, 4 bases at V and 7 bases at J, with 13 bases in the middle. The CDR3 here is CASSSQEFGEAFF. The CDR3 region has the DNA TGTGCCAGCAGTTCACAGGAGTTCGGTGAAGCTTTCTTT.

This clonotype was seen ten or more times. V usage is TRBV28 and J usage is TRBJ1-4; D is possibly TRBD1 (6 bases). This CDR3 has 14 residues. Looked up from germline, CDR1 is MDHEN and CDR2 is SYDVKM. The germline V and J ends were trimmed by 6 bases and 4 bases, with 12 bases remaining between them. The CDR3 DNA reads as TGTGCCAGCAGCCCACAGGGAATTAATGAAAAACTGTTTTTT. Translation gives CASSPQGINEKLFF.

This clonotype was counted many times. This chain connects TRBV11-2 to TRBJ1-1, with 7 positions matching TRBD1. The junction had 6 bases not matched to a gene; V was cut back by 1 base and J by 1 base. The CDR3 has 16 residues. Germline V lookup: CDR1 SGHAT, CDR2 FQNNGV. This chain's CDR3 is CASSLGRQGWNTEAFF. In nucleotides, the CDR3 is TGTGCCAGCAGCTTAGGGAGACAGGGTTGGAACACTGAAGCTTTCTTT.

This clonotype has a single count. This could be a read error, since a much larger clone is one nucleotide away. The chain uses TRBV11-2 and TRBJ2-5; 15 bases align to TRBD2. This CDR3 region has 17 residues. V dropped 4 bases and J dropped 2; count of bases not matched to a gene: 5. Germline V gene sequence: CDR1 SGHAT, CDR2 FQNNGV. The CDR3 reads CASSSGTSGRQQETQYF. CDR3 DNA sequence: TGTGCCAGCAGCTCAGGGACTAGCGGGAGGCAACAAGAGACCCAGTACTTC.

This clonotype was counted only a few times. This chain links TRBV29-1 with TRBJ2-1; D is undetermined. The V gene's germline CDR1 is SQVTM and CDR2 ANQGSEA. Trimming took off 6 bases at V and 6 bases at J, with 6 bases between the two ends. The CDR3 runs to 10 residues. This CDR3 is CSVGSNEQFF. In DNA form, the CDR3 reads TGCAGCGTCGGAAGCAATGAGCAGTTCTTC.

In this sample, this clonotype turned up a few times. The chain carries TRBV5-1 and TRBJ2-2, with D tentatively TRBD1 or TRBD2 (6 bases each). V lost 2 bases and J lost 6, with 20 bases in between. From germline, CDR1 is SGHRS and CDR2 YFSETQ. The CDR3 totals 17 residues. The CDR3 DNA reads as TGCGCCAGCAGCTTCGGTGATGGAATTGGGGGGCCCGGGGAGCTGTTTTTT. As protein: CASSFGDGIGGPGELFF.

V usage is TRBV7-9 and J usage is TRBJ2-3; TRBD1 matches at 7 bases. Germline V gives CDR1 SEHNR, CDR2 FQNEAQ (reference sequence). The V gene end was trimmed by 0 bases and the J gene end by 2 bases; junction bases not matched to a gene: 5. The CDR3 length is 16 residues. The CDR3 DNA reads TGTGCCAGCAGCTTAGCTAGGACAGGCTTCACAGATACGCAGTATTTT. Residues: CASSLARTGFTDTQYF.

V usage is TRBV12-3 or TRBV12-4 and J usage is TRBJ1-6; D unresolved. This CDR3 comprises 16 residues. V shed 3 bases and J shed 8 bases, with 17 bases lying between them. CDR3 loop: CASSFTRLGGDSPLHF. The CDR3 DNA follows: TGTGCCAGCAGTTTTACTCGTCTGGGTGGGGATTCACCCCTCCACTTT.

V usage is TRBV30 and J usage is TRBJ2-5; TRBD1 might be the D (5 bases). CDR3 length equals 16 residues. CDR1 is GTSNPN, CDR2 SVGIG, per germline (reference sequence). V lost 0 bases and J lost 2, with 16 bases in between. The CDR3 is CAWSVGAAWGQETQYF. The CDR3 DNA reads as TGTGCCTGGAGTGTAGGGGCAGCCTGGGGACAAGAGACCCAGTACTTC.

This clonotype was found a few times. This rearrangement joins TRBV28 to TRBJ1-1; D may be TRBD1 (5 bases). V was pared by 3 bases and J by 6 bases, with 14 bases between. This CDR3 is 14 amino acids long. CDR1 MDHEN and CDR2 SYDVKM come from the germline V gene. The CDR3 loop is CASSLYQGKPEAFF. The CDR3 bases are TGTGCCAGCAGTTTGTATCAGGGCAAGCCTGAAGCTTTCTTT.

This clonotype was counted at least ten times. The chain links TRBV28 to TRBJ2-7; D is undetermined. CDR1 is MDHEN, CDR2 SYDVKM, per germline. Trimming stripped 4 bases from V and 0 bases from J, with 16 bases between. The CDR3 consists of 16 residues. The CDR3 spells CASSSRWEGSSYEQYF. The DNA for the CDR3 is TGTGCCAGCAGTTCCAGATGGGAAGGTAGCTCCTACGAGCAGTACTTC.

This clonotype was counted at least ten times. The CDR3 loop reads CSASSLADNEQFF. In DNA form, the CDR3 reads TGCAGTGCTAGTAGTCTAGCGGACAATGAGCAGTTCTTC. The chain links TRBV20-1 to TRBJ2-1, with 7 bases lining up with TRBD2. CDR3 size: 13 residues. The germline gives CDR1 DFQATT, CDR2 SNEGSKA (reference sequence). The trim removed 3 bases at V and 5 bases at J, leaving 4 bases unmatched.

In its sample, this clonotype was seen many times. The chain employs TRBV20-1 and TRBJ2-1; D may be TRBD1 or TRBD2 (5 bases each). CDR3 size: 16 residues. V was trimmed by 2 bases and J by 0 bases, leaving 14 bases between them. The germline V gene has CDR1 DFQATT and CDR2 SNEGSKA (reference sequence). The CDR3 DNA reads TGCAGTGCTAGAAGAGGACTCGGGACCTCCTACAATGAGCAGTTCTTC. Translated: CSARRGLGTSYNEQFF.